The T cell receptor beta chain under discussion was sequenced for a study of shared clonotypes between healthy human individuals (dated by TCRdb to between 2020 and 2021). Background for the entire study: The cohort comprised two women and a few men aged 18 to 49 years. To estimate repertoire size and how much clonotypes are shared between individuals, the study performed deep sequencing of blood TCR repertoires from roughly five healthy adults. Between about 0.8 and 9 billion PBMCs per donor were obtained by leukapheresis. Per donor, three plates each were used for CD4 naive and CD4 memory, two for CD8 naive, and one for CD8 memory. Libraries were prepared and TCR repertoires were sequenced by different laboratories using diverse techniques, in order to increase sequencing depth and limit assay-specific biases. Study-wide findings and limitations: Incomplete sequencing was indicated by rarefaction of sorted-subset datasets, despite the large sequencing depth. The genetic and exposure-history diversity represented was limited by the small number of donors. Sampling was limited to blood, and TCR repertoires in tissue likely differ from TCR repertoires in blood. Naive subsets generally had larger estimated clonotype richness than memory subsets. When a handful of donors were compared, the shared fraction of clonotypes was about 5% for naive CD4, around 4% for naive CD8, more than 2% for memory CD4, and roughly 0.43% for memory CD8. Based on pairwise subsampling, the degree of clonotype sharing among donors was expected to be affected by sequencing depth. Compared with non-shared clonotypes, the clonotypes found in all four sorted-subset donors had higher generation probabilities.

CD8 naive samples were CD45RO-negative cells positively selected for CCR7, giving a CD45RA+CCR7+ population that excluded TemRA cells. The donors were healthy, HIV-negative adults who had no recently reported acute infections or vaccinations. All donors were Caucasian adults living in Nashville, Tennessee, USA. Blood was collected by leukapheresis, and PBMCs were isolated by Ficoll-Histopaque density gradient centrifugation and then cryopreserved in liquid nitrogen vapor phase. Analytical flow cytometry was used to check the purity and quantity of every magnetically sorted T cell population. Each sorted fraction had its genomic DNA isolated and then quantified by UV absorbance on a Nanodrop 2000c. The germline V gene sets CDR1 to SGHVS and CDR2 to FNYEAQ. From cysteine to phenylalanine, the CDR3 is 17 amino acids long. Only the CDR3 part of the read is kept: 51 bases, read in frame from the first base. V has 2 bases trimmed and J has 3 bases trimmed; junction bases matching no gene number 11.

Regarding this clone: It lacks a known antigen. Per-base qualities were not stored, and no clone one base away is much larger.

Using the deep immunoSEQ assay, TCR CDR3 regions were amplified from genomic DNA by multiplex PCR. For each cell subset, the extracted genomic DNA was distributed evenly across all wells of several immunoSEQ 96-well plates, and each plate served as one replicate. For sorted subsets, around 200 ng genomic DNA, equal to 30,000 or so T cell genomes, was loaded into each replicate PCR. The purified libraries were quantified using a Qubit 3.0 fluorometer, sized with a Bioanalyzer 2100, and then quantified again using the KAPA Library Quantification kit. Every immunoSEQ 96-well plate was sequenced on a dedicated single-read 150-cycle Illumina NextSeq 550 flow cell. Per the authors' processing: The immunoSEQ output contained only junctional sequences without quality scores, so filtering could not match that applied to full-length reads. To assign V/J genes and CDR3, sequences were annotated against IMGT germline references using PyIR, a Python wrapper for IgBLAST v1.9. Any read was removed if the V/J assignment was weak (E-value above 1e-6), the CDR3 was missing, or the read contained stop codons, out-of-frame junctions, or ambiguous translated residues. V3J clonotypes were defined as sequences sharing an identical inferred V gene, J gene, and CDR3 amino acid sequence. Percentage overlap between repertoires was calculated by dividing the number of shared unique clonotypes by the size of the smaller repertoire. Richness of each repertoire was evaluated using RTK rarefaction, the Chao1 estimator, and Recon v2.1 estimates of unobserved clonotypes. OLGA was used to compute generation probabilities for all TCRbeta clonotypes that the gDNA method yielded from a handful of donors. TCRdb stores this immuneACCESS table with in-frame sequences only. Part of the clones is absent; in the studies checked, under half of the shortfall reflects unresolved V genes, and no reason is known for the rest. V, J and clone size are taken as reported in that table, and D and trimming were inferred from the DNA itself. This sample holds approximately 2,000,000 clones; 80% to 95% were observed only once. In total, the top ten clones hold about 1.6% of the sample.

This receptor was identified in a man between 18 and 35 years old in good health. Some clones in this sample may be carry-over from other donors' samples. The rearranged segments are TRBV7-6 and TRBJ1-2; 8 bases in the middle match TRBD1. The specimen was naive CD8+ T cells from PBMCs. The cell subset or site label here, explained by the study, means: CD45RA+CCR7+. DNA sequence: TGTGCCAGCAGCTTAAACAGGGGGATCAGGGTGGACTATGGCTACACCTTC. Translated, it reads CASSLNRGIRVDYGYTF.